The source of this TCR beta chain is a study of cytomegalovirus exposure and HLA in healthy donors. Turning to the study itself: Among around 170 million T cells, an earlier analysis found approximately 110 million unique TCR beta sequences.

The ends were cut back, 2 bases at V and 2 bases at J, with 12 bases in the middle. The CDR3 loop spans 15 amino acids. In germline, CDR1 is SGDLS, CDR2 YYNGEE. Concerning this clone itself: Antigen: not known.

Study observations and caveats: For most TCR sequences rarity was the rule, although some public TCRs occurred in many donors. Some V segments could not be told apart, so they were left out, TRBV6-2 and TRBV6-3 among them.

PCR employed 60 Vbeta and 13 Jbeta primers. Sequencing was performed with immunoSEQ multiplex PCR; in TCRdb, only in-frame clones are kept and a portion is missing. The record lists about 54,000 clones, of which the ten most abundant hold about 6.7%. The specimen sequenced was PBMCs. The genes are TRBV9 and TRBJ2-3, with a tentative D call TRBD2 (5 bases). This receptor was obtained from a woman in her forties in good health and CMV-seronegative. CDR3 loop: CASSVSSGTTDTQYF. Written as DNA, the CDR3 is TGTGCCAGCAGCGTTTCCAGCGGAACCACAGATACGCAGTATTTT.